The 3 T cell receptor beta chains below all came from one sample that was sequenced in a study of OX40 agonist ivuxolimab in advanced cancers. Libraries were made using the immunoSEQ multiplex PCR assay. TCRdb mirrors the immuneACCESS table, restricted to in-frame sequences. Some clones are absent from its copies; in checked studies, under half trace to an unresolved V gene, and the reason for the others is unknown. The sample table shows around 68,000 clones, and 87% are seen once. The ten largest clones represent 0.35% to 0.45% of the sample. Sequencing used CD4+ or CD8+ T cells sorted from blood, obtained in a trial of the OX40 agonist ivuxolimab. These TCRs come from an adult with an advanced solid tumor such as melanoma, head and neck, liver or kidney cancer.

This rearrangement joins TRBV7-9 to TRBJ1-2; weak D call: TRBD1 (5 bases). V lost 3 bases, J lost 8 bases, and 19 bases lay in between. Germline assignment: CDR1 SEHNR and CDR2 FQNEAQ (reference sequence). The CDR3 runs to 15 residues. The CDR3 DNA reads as TGTGCCAGCAGCTTTTCTGATCCGGGGGTCGGGGGCTACACCTTC. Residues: CASSFSDPGVGGYTF.

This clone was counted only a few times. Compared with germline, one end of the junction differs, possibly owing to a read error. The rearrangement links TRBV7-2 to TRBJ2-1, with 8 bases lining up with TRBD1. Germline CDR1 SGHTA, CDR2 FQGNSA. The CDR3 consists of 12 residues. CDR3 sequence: CASSLGTGKAVF. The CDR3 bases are TGTGCCAGCAGCTTAGGGACAGGGAAGGCTGTCTTC. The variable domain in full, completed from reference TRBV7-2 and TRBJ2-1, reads GAGVSQSPSNKVTEKGKDVELRCDPISGHTALYWYRQSLGQGLEFLIYFQGNSAPDKSGLPSDRFSAERTGGSVSTLTIQRTQQEDSAVYLCASSLGTGKAVFGPGTRLTVL.

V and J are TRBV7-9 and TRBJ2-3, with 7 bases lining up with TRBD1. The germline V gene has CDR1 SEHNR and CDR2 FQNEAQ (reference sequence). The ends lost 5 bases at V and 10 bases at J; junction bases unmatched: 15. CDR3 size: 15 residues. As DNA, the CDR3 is TGTGCCAGCAGCACCGACAGGGCGAGTTGGTTCGCGCAGTATTTT. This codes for CASSTDRASWFAQYF.